This T cell receptor (beta chain) was captured in a study of control samples from healthy donors and cancer patients. V lost 5 bases and J 7 bases, leaving 11 bases between the germline ends. The CDR3 loop spans 13 amino acids. TCRdb keeps only in-frame clones here, not all; method: immunoSEQ multiplex PCR. The data show 150,000 or so clones, 88% seen once. The sample holds one count of this clone. The clonotype originates from a man between 18 and 29 years old in good health. This rearrangement joins TRBV12-3 or TRBV12-4 to TRBJ1-4; D is undetermined. Sequenced: blood. The CDR3 protein is CASSPDLGEKLFF. CDR3 sequence (DNA): TGTGCCAGCAGTCCGGACCTGGGTGAAAAACTGTTTTTT.